The rows below give T cell receptor beta chains drawn from one sample of a study of blood T cell repertoires in COVID-19. Assay used: immunoSEQ multiplex PCR; TCRdb lists only in-frame clones, some missing. The repertoire consists of 250,000 or so clones, with about 88% occurring once and the leading ten covering 3.5% to 5%. The material sequenced was peripheral blood. All receptors derive from a woman aged 40 to 49 who had recovered from COVID-19. Both conserved end residues are part of each CDR3. The D gene is left open where the match is weak. Only part of the rows carry a size: once, few, many, or a class if the clone is expanded.

>TRBJ2-2|TRBV10-1|-|TRBD1
CASSPRQGVGTGELFF
TGCGCCAGCAGTCCGCGACAGGGGGTTGGCACCGGGGAGCTGTTTTTT
>TRBJ2-3|TRBV4-3|-|TRBD2
CASRPGTSGRHTQYF
TGCGCCAGCAGACCCGGGACTAGCGGGAGGCATACGCAGTATTTT
>TRBJ1-2|TRBV6-5|-|TRBD1
CASSHGTGGAGYTF
TGTGCCAGCAGCCACGGGACAGGGGGCGCGGGCTACACCTTC
>TRBJ1-1|TRBV4-2|-|-
CASSPRRGGNTEAFF
TGTGCCAGCAGCCCGAGACGAGGAGGAAACACTGAAGCTTTCTTT
>TRBJ1-5|TRBV19|-|-
CASSMITGSNQPQHF
TGTGCCAGTAGTATGATTACAGGCAGCAATCAGCCCCAGCATTTT
>TRBJ2-1|TRBV7-2|-|TRBD2
CASSSSGGLYNEQFF
TGTGCCAGCAGCTCTAGCGGGGGGTTATACAATGAGCAGTTCTTC
>TRBJ2-3|TRBV15|-|TRBD1
CATSLGGRESTDTQYF
TGTGCCACCAGCCTAGGGGGCCGGGAATCGACAGATACGCAGTATTTT
>TRBJ2-1|TRBV27|once|-
CASSVTPSDEQFF
TGTGCCAGCAGTGTAACACCATCCGATGAGCAGTTCTTC
>TRBJ2-3|TRBV11-3|-|TRBD1
CASSPRDRDTDTQYF
TGTGCCAGCAGCCCGCGGGACAGGGACACAGATACGCAGTATTTT
>TRBJ1-1|TRBV2|-|TRBD1
CASSAVTGLNTEAFF
TGTGCCAGCAGTGCAGTGACAGGGCTTAACACTGAAGCTTTCTTT
>TRBJ1-2|TRBV19|-|-
CASSIDTGSYGYTF
TGTGCCAGTAGTATAGATACAGGATCCTATGGCTACACCTTC
>TRBJ1-1|TRBV15|-|-
CATSTKNTEAFF
TGTGCCACCAGCACAAAAAACACTGAAGCTTTCTTT
>TRBJ2-1|TRBV15|-|-
CATSADGSYNEQFF
TGTGCCACCAGTGCAGATGGCTCCTACAATGAGCAGTTCTTC
>TRBJ2-3|TRBV5-1|-|TRBD1
CASSSGQGGGTQYF
TGCGCCAGCAGCTCGGGACAGGGAGGAGGTACGCAGTATTTT
>TRBJ1-5|TRBV6-1|-|-
CASSDSKRVYQPQHF
TGTGCCAGCAGTGATTCTAAGAGAGTCTATCAGCCCCAGCATTTT
>TRBJ2-1|TRBV13|-|-
CASSLGTSYNEQFF
TGTGCCAGCAGCTTAGGGACTAGCTACAATGAGCAGTTCTTC
>TRBJ1-4|TRBV28|-|-
CASSFDSSGEKLFF
TGTGCCAGCAGTTTCGACAGCTCGGGTGAAAAACTGTTTTTT
>TRBJ1-2|TRBV3-1/TRBV3-2|-|-
CASSEAGIGGYTF
TGTGCCAGCAGCGAAGCGGGGATAGGAGGCTACACCTTC
>TRBJ2-5|TRBV2|-|-
CASSPVQETQYF
TGTGCCAGCAGTCCAGTTCAAGAGACCCAGTACTTC
>TRBJ1-1|TRBV6-5|-|-
CASSYVGDTEAFF
TGTGCCAGCAGTTACGTGGGCGACACTGAAGCTTTCTTT
>TRBJ2-3|TRBV19|-|TRBD2
CASNTGLARTDTQYF
TGTGCCAGTAACACGGGACTAGCGAGGACAGATACGCAGTATTTT
>TRBJ1-1|TRBV28|once|-
CASSSILGLGTEAFF
TGTGCCAGCAGTTCGATACTGGGCCTCGGTACTGAAGCTTTCTTT
>TRBJ1-1|TRBV6-1|-|-
CASSERVRAFF
TGTGCCAGCAGTGAGAGGGTTAGGGCTTTCTTT
>TRBJ2-7|TRBV5-5|-|TRBD1
CASSLMTGLAYEQYF
TGTGCCAGCAGCTTAATGACAGGGCTTGCCTACGAGCAGTACTTC
>TRBJ2-7|TRBV7-9|-|-
CASSPKAGMDEQYF
TGTGCCAGCAGCCCAAAAGCAGGGATGGACGAGCAGTACTTC
>TRBJ2-7|TRBV11-2|-|TRBD1
CASSFLTGDYEQYF
TGTGCCAGCAGCTTTCTGACAGGGGACTACGAGCAGTACTTC
>TRBJ1-2|TRBV6-5|-|-
CASSIKGNYGYTF
TGTGCCAGCAGCATCAAGGGGAACTATGGCTACACCTTC
>TRBJ1-1|TRBV19|-|-
CASSIGHANTEAFF
TGTGCCAGTAGTATAGGACACGCGAACACTGAAGCTTTCTTT
>TRBJ2-3|TRBV7-2|-|-
CASSFVGGPPDTQYF
TGTGCCAGCAGCTTCGTGGGGGGGCCCCCAGATACGCAGTATTTT
>TRBJ2-2|TRBV9|-|-
CASSVVQGYGELFF
TGTGCCAGCAGCGTAGTTCAGGGTTACGGGGAGCTGTTTTTT
>TRBJ2-7|TRBV12-3/TRBV12-4|once|-
CASSPGYEQYF
TGTGCCAGCAGCCCCGGCTACGAGCAGTACTTC
>TRBJ2-4|TRBV2|-|-
CASSGVQGHIQYF
TGTGCCAGCAGTGGAGTCCAGGGGCACATTCAGTACTTC
>TRBJ2-3|TRBV6-5|once|-
CASSPSTDTQYF
TGTGCCAGCAGTCCGAGCACAGATACGCAGTATTTT
>TRBJ2-5|TRBV7-9|-|TRBD1
CASSLGQGDTQETQYF
TGTGCCAGCAGCTTAGGACAGGGGGACACACAAGAGACCCAGTACTTC
>TRBJ2-1|TRBV5-1|-|TRBD2
CASSFTGTSANEQFF
TGCGCCAGCAGCTTTACCGGGACTAGTGCCAATGAGCAGTTCTTC
>TRBJ2-1|TRBV19|-|TRBD2
CASSTNHIAGASSYNEQFF
TGTGCCAGTAGTACGAACCACATAGCGGGAGCGAGCTCCTACAATGAGCAGTTCTTC
>TRBJ2-1|TRBV10-2|-|-
CASSGEGGPIVEQFF
TGCGCCAGCAGTGGGGAGGGGGGGCCGATTGTTGAGCAGTTCTTC
>TRBJ2-1|TRBV5-1|once|TRBD1
CASSPRDRGPDEQFF
TGCGCCAGCAGTCCTCGGGACAGGGGGCCCGATGAGCAGTTCTTC
>TRBJ2-1|TRBV29-1|-|-
CSLKPSDTNEQFF
TGCAGCTTGAAGCCATCCGACACCAATGAGCAGTTCTTC
>TRBJ1-1|TRBV28|-|TRBD1
CASSGQGAQTEAFF
TGTGCCAGCAGTGGACAGGGGGCGCAAACTGAAGCTTTCTTT
>TRBJ2-4|TRBV7-2|-|TRBD2
CASSSPGLAVAKNIQYF
TGTGCCAGCAGCTCGCCGGGACTAGCGGTAGCCAAAAACATTCAGTACTTC